The 17 T cell receptor beta chains in this list originate from one sample, sequenced in a study of T cell responses to AZD1222 COVID-19 vaccine. Repertoires were generated with immunoSEQ multiplex PCR, while TCRdb's copy carries only in-frame clones and drops some. The sample lists about 110,000 clones, 80% to 90% seen once, with over 12% in the top ten. The sample was peripheral blood, taken 28 days after the second AZD1222 dose. The receptor set was obtained from an adult who received the AZD1222 COVID-19 vaccine.

The chain uses TRBV7-8 and TRBJ1-6; D is undetermined. The V gene's germline CDR1 is SGHVS and CDR2 FQNEAQ. The CDR3 is 19 residues long. V gave up 0 bases and J gave up 0 bases, with 15 bases separating them. CDR3 bases: TGTGCCAGCAGCTTAGCGCTTTGGGATGGGAGCTCCTATAATTCACCCCTCCACTTT. This codes for CASSLALWDGSSYNSPLHF.

This chain uses TRBV28 with TRBJ1-2, with D maybe TRBD1 (5 bases). This CDR3 is built from 14 residues. Trimming took off 7 bases at V and 4 bases at J, with 16 bases between the two ends. Germline loops: CDR1 MDHEN, CDR2 SYDVKM. The CDR3 bases are TGTGCCAGCATCCCACGGGGGGTCAGCTATGGCTACACCTTC. Protein: CASIPRGVSYGYTF.

The chain carries TRBV30 and TRBJ2-3; D remains unclear. Germline CDR1 GTSNPN, CDR2 SVGIG (reference sequence). Trimming left V 0 bases short and J 4 bases short, with 5 bases between. This CDR3 spans 12 amino acids. DNA for the CDR3: TGTGCCTGGAGTGTACCCCCAGATACGCAGTATTTT. Protein: CAWSVPPDTQYF.

This clone was counted between two and nine times. V usage is TRBV19 and J usage is TRBJ1-2; 9 bases match TRBD1. Looked up from germline, CDR1 is LNHDA and CDR2 is SQIVND (reference sequence). Losses at the gene ends were 4 bases for V and 6 bases for J; bases not matched to a gene: 3. CDR3 length: 13 residues. In DNA form, the CDR3 reads TGTGCCAGTAGTACCACAGGGGGCGATGGCTACACCTTC. Amino acid sequence: CASSTTGGDGYTF.

The V call is TRBV27, the J call TRBJ1-1, with 11 bases fitting TRBD1. The V segment lost 5 bases and the J segment 5 bases; nucleotides outside the gene matches: 13. The CDR3 has 17 amino acids. Per the germline V gene, CDR1 is MNHEY and CDR2 is SMNVEV (reference sequence). CDR3 region: CASSPHGQGAPRTEAFF. Here the CDR3 DNA reads TGTGCCAGCAGTCCACACGGACAGGGGGCGCCGAGGACTGAAGCTTTCTTT.

This CDR3 reads CASSFTMMELFF. The CDR3 region has the DNA TGTGCCAGCAGCTTCACCATGATGGAGCTGTTTTTT. The gene calls are TRBV11-2 and TRBJ2-2; no clear D. The V and J ends lost 3 bases and 10 bases respectively, with 9 bases between them. The CDR3 covers 12 residues. Per germline, CDR1 SGHAT and CDR2 FQNNGV.

This clone was seen more than once but under ten times. This chain connects TRBV5-6 to TRBJ1-3; D remains ambiguous. Germline V gene data show CDR1 as SGHDT and CDR2 as YYEEEE. The V end lost 2 bases, the J end lost 7 bases, and 10 bases lay between the germline ends. The CDR3 is made up of 13 amino acids. The CDR3 DNA is TGTGCCAGCAGCTTACCCGCCGGGAACACCATATATTTT. It codes for CASSLPAGNTIYF.

The CDR3 loop is CASSLVAGGSGNTIYF. In nucleotides, the CDR3 is TGTGCCAGCAGCTTAGTAGCTGGTGGCTCTGGAAACACCATATATTTT. The gene calls are TRBV7-2 and TRBJ1-3; D unresolved. This CDR3 comprises 16 residues. Germline V gene lookup returns CDR1 SGHTA and CDR2 FQGNSA. The germline V and J ends were trimmed by 1 base and 0 bases, with 10 bases remaining between them.

The chain links TRBV7-6 to TRBJ1-3; D is ambiguous. Trimming took 1 base from V and 0 from J, leaving 1 base between them. The CDR3 has 13 residues. Germline lookup yields CDR1 SGHVS and CDR2 FNYEAQ. CDR3 sequence (DNA): TGTGCCAGCAGCTTAGTCTCTGGAAACACCATATATTTT. Translation gives CASSLVSGNTIYF.

The rearrangement uses TRBV28 and TRBJ1-5, with D perhaps TRBD1 (6 bases). The V gene's germline CDR1 is MDHEN and CDR2 SYDVKM. There are 15 residues in the CDR3. V dropped 3 bases and J dropped 3 bases, with 12 bases sitting between them. For the CDR3, the DNA is TGTGCCAGCAGTTTGGGGGGGCGTGTCAATCAGCCCCAGCATTTT. Its protein product is CASSLGGRVNQPQHF.

The chain carries TRBV5-1 and TRBJ1-1; D call uncertain. Germline V gives CDR1 SGHRS, CDR2 YFSETQ. Trimming shortened V by 1 base and J by 0 bases, and 7 bases separated the two germline ends. This CDR3 spans 14 amino acids. CDR3 DNA sequence: TGCGCCAGCAGCTTGCCACAGCTGAACACTGAAGCTTTCTTT. Amino acid sequence: CASSLPQLNTEAFF.

The V gene is TRBV6-5, the J gene TRBJ1-1; D ambiguous. The CDR3 contains 14 residues. Germline CDR1 MNHEY, CDR2 SVGAGI. The V end was cut by 6 bases, the J end by 5 bases, with 16 bases between. CDR3 DNA sequence: TGTGCCAGCAGCATAAGGACTCGTTCAACTGAAGCTTTCTTT. As protein: CASSIRTRSTEAFF.

The chain recombines TRBV27 with TRBJ1-5; 8 nucleotides align to TRBD1. This CDR3 spans 15 amino acids. Germline V gene data show CDR1 as MNHEY and CDR2 as SMNVEV (reference sequence). With V trimmed by 6 bases and J by 6 bases, 10 bases remained unmatched. The CDR3 reads CASRRTGWAGQPQHF. The CDR3 DNA reads as TGTGCCAGCAGGAGGACAGGGTGGGCGGGTCAGCCCCAGCATTTT.

The V gene is TRBV7-8, the J gene TRBJ2-6; the D gene is possibly TRBD1 (6 bases). The length of the CDR3 is 16 residues. Per the germline V gene, CDR1 is SGHVS and CDR2 is FQNEAQ. The ends were cut back, 5 bases at V and 4 bases at J, with 15 bases in the middle. The CDR3 nucleotides read TGTGCCAGCAGCCCTACCGCAGGGGTCGGGGCCAACGTCCTGACTTTC. This encodes CASSPTAGVGANVLTF.

This clone was recorded once. The chain employs TRBV7-2 and TRBJ2-6; a weak D match, TRBD2 (5 bases). V lost 3 bases and J lost 2, with 5 bases in between. In germline, CDR1 is SGHTA, CDR2 FQGNSA. This CDR3 has 14 residues. The CDR3 DNA reads as TGTGCCAGCAGCTTGGGAGCTGGGGCCAACGTCCTGACTTTC. This gives the protein CASSLGAGANVLTF.

The chain employs TRBV7-2 and TRBJ1-2, with D uncertain. CDR1 and CDR2 from the germline V gene are SGHTA and FQGNSA. V was cut by 1 base and J by 2 bases, with 17 bases left in between. CDR3 size: 17 residues. The chain's CDR3 is CASSLGSGVGVNYGYTF. In DNA form, the CDR3 reads TGTGCCAGCAGCTTAGGGTCTGGGGTTGGGGTAAACTATGGCTACACCTTC.

This clone appeared once. The genes are TRBV11-2 and TRBJ1-5; weak D call: TRBD1 (5 bases). This CDR3 is 13 amino acids long. The V end lost 5 bases, the J end lost 6 bases, and 11 bases lay between the germline ends. Germline CDR1 reads SGHAT; CDR2 reads FQNNGV. The CDR3 DNA reads TGTGCCAGCAGCCCGCAGGGAAGTCAGCCCCAGCATTTT. This sequence encodes CASSPQGSQPQHF.